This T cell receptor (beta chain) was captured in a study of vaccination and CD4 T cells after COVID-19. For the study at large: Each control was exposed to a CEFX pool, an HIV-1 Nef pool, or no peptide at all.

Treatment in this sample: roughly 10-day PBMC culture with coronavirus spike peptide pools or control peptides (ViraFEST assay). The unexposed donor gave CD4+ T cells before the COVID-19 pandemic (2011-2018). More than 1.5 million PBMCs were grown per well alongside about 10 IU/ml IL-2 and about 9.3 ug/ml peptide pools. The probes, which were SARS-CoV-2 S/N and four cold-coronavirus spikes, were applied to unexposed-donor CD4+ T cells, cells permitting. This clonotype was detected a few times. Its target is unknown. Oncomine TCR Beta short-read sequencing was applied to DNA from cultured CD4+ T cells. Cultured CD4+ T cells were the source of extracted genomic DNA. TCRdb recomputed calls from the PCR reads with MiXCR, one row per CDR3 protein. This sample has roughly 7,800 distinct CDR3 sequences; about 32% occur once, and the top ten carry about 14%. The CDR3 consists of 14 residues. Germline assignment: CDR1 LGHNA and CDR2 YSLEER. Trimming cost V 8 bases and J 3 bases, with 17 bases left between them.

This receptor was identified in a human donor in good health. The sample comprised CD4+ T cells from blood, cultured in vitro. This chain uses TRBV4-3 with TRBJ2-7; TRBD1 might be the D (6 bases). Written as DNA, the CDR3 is TGCGCCAGCTCCCCTGGGCAGGGGATCTACGAGCAGTACTTC. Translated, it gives CASSPGQGIYEQYF.